The text below deals with one T cell receptor (beta chain). Its antigen is as yet unknown. This sample is part of a study of T cell repertoires in cytomegalovirus infection. Background on the study: An indication of both CMV infection and matching HLA type came from public TCR beta signatures.

TCRdb fed the reads into MiXCR, producing one record per CDR3 protein. The data contain about 98,000 distinct CDR3 sequences, about 15% of them singletons. The length of the CDR3 is 15 residues. V lost 3 bases to trimming and J lost 5 bases, with 16 bases between them. The germline CDR1 and CDR2 sequences are LNHDA and SQIVND (reference sequence). Whole-study findings and limits: CMV-specific HLA-C-restricted TCR beta clonotypes dominated the ex vivo response. CMV carriers with the relevant HLA were identified by cumulative public TCR beta family frequency.

The chain links TRBV19 to TRBJ2-5, with D possibly matching TRBD1 (6 bases). The receptor was derived from a human donor in good health (CMV status not recorded). Some clones in this sample may be carry-over from other donors' samples. The sequenced material came from PBMCs. CDR3 nucleotide sequence: TGTGCCAGTAGTATTAGTGCAGGGGAAGGTGAGACCCAGTACTTC. As protein: CASSISAGEGETQYF.